The 23 T cell receptor beta chains in this list originate from one sample, sequenced in a study of control samples from healthy donors and cancer patients. Clones were sequenced by immunoSEQ multiplex PCR, and TCRdb holds only the in-frame ones, with some missing. Among roughly 100,000 clones listed, around 89% were seen once. Sequences were obtained from PBMCs. These receptors were obtained from a man in his 60s with lung cancer.

V usage is TRBV6-1 and J usage is TRBJ1-6; 8 bases are a match to TRBD1. Germline assignment: CDR1 MNHNS and CDR2 SASEGT. CDR3 size: 15 residues. J gave up 12 bases and V 0 bases, and 7 bases lay outside the gene matches. CDR3 region: CASSEAWTGQGPLHF. The CDR3 DNA sequence: TGTGCCAGCAGTGAAGCGTGGACAGGGCAAGGACCCCTCCACTTT.

The chain is built from TRBV5-4 and TRBJ1-2; D remains unclear. V lost 0 bases to trimming and J lost 3 bases, with 9 bases between them. This CDR3 spans 14 amino acids. Germline CDR1 reads SGHNT; CDR2 reads YYREEE (reference sequence). In nucleotides, the CDR3 is TGTGCCAGCAGCTTGGTTGAAAGGGACTATGGCTACACCTTC. Amino acids: CASSLVERDYGYTF.

The gene calls are TRBV7-3 and TRBJ2-3; 7 bases map to TRBD1. CDR3 length equals 17 residues. Trimming removed 5 bases from V and 5 bases from J; junction bases left unmatched: 16. The V gene's germline CDR1 is SGHTA and CDR2 FQGTGA. Written as DNA, the CDR3 is TGTGCCAGCAGCCCGGGCGTAGGACAGGAGAAAAAAGATACGCAGTATTTT. This codes for CASSPGVGQEKKDTQYF.

The chain combines TRBV7-3 with TRBJ1-1; TRBD1 matches 7 bases. Germline V gene sequence: CDR1 SGHTA, CDR2 FQGTGA. The CDR3 contains 14 residues. J was trimmed by 6 bases and V by 5 bases; bases with no gene match: 9. CDR3 DNA sequence: TGTGCCAGCAGCGCGGGACAGACAAGCGCTGAAGCTTTCTTT. This codes for CASSAGQTSAEAFF.

The chain recombines TRBV6-4 with TRBJ1-3; a weak D match, TRBD1 (5 bases). The V and J ends lost 7 bases and 7 bases respectively, with 26 bases between them. This CDR3 spans 17 amino acids. Germline CDR1 MRHNA, CDR2 SNTAGT. CDR3: CASIGTTAASGVNTIYF. The CDR3 DNA is TGTGCCAGCATAGGGACGACCGCCGCTTCGGGTGTGAACACCATATATTTT.

The chain links TRBV15 to TRBJ2-5, with D possibly TRBD1 on 5 matching bases. CDR1 LNHNV and CDR2 YYDKDF come from the germline V gene (reference sequence). V was cut by 1 base and J by 1 base, with 16 bases left in between. The CDR3 sequence is 17 residues long. The CDR3 DNA is TGTGCCACCAGCAGAGGGCTAAGCCAGGGAAGCCAAGAGACCCAGTACTTC. This sequence encodes CATSRGLSQGSQETQYF.

This rearrangement joins TRBV18 to TRBJ1-1; TRBD1 matches at 7 bases. The V segment lost 7 bases and the J segment 6 bases; nucleotides outside the gene matches: 8. Per the germline V gene, CDR1 is KGHSH and CDR2 is LQKENI. The CDR3 loop spans 13 amino acids. CDR3 residues: CASLDRSSPEAFF. For the CDR3, the DNA is TGTGCCAGCTTGGACAGGAGTTCCCCTGAAGCTTTCTTT.

This clone has a single count. The chain combines TRBV18 with TRBJ2-7; D is uncertain. CDR3 length: 13 amino acids. V lost 2 bases to trimming and J lost 2 bases, with 7 bases between them. The germline V gene has CDR1 KGHSH and CDR2 LQKENI. CDR3 protein: CASSPGVTYEQYV. The CDR3 DNA reads TGTGCCAGCTCACCAGGGGTTACCTACGAGCAGTACGTC.

This clone came up a few times. The chain joins TRBV10-2 to TRBJ2-7; D uncertain. The germline gives CDR1 WSHSY, CDR2 SAAADI. The CDR3 spans 13 residues. V was cut by 3 bases and J by 2 bases, with 8 bases left in between. The CDR3 spells CASSEGGPYEQYV. The CDR3 DNA is TGCGCCAGCAGTGAAGGCGGTCCCTACGAGCAGTACGTC.

The chain combines TRBV7-3 with TRBJ1-1; no clear D. This CDR3 contains 13 residues. In germline, CDR1 is SGHTA, CDR2 FQGTGA. V was pared by 5 bases and J by 4 bases, with 11 bases between. The CDR3 bases are TGTGCCAGCAGCCCCGGGTTGGGCACTGAAGCTTTCTTT. Amino acid sequence: CASSPGLGTEAFF.

This chain connects TRBV2 to TRBJ2-5, with unresolved D. V lost 6 bases and J lost 1, with 3 bases in between. Germline CDR1 SNHLY, CDR2 FYNNEI. The length of the CDR3 is 11 residues. Here the CDR3 reads CASSPQETQYF. In nucleotides, the CDR3 is TGTGCCAGCAGCCCCCAAGAGACCCAGTACTTC.

Only one count was recorded for this clone. The chain recombines TRBV2 with TRBJ2-7, with TRBD2 as a possible D gene (5 bases). The CDR3 consists of 14 residues. V lost 10 bases and J 1 base, leaving 17 bases between the germline ends. Germline CDR1 and CDR2: SNHLY and FYNNEI. As DNA, the CDR3 is TGTGCCACCACCCAGGACTCGGGGTCCTACGAGCAGTACGTC. This translates into CATTQDSGSYEQYV.

This chain connects TRBV2 to TRBJ2-2; D is unresolved. Germline V gene data show CDR1 as SNHLY and CDR2 as FYNNEI. V gave up 7 bases and J gave up 2 bases, with 17 bases separating them. The CDR3 sequence is 16 residues long. The CDR3 sequence is CASKRMAERNTGELFF. In nucleotides, the CDR3 is TGTGCCAGCAAAAGGATGGCAGAGCGTAACACCGGGGAGCTGTTTTTT.

The V call is TRBV6-5, the J call TRBJ1-1, with TRBD1 matching 7 bases. The germline CDR1 and CDR2 sequences are MNHEY and SVGAGI. This CDR3 is built from 13 residues. Unmatched junction bases numbered 13, after V lost 7 bases and J lost 11 bases. The CDR3 DNA reads TGTGCCAGCATAGGGGCAGGGGGACGAAAGGCTTTCTTT. Its protein product is CASIGAGGRKAFF.

This clone was seen more than once but under ten times. The chain recombines TRBV7-9 with TRBJ1-1, with unresolved D. CDR3 length: 16 residues. Germline CDR1 reads SEHNR; CDR2 reads FQNEAQ (reference sequence). The germline V and J ends were trimmed by 2 bases and 2 bases, with 15 bases remaining between them. CDR3 nucleotide sequence: TGTGCCAGCAGCTTAAAAGTAACAGACACAAACACTGAAGCTTTCTTT. Its protein product is CASSLKVTDTNTEAFF.

V and J are TRBV18 and TRBJ1-4; 9 bases fit TRBD1. Germline CDR1 reads KGHSH; CDR2 reads LQKENI. V trimming: 0 bases; J trimming: 7 bases; junction bases outside the gene matches: 6. The CDR3 contains 16 residues. The CDR3 DNA is TGTGCCAGCTCACCACCCGTGGGACAGGGCTTTGAAAAACTGTTTTTT. The encoded protein is CASSPPVGQGFEKLFF.

In nucleotides, the CDR3 is TGCGCCAGCACAAGCCTAGACAGGTCCGGGATCACTGAAGCTTTCTTT. It specifies CASTSLDRSGITEAFF. The V and J genes are TRBV10-1 and TRBJ1-1, with D maybe TRBD1 (6 bases). Trimming pared 7 bases from V and 4 bases from J, leaving 22 bases between. Germline values: CDR1 WNHNN, CDR2 SYGVQD (reference sequence). There are 16 residues in the CDR3.

The J gene is TRBJ1-2, the V gene TRBV16, with D possibly TRBD1 on 6 matching bases. V shed 4 bases and J shed 4 bases, with 10 bases lying between them. The CDR3 length is 13 residues. Germline CDR1 and CDR2: KGHSY and FQNENV. The chain's CDR3 is CASSLGTTYGYTF. CDR3 nucleotide sequence: TGTGCCAGCAGCCTCGGGACAACCTATGGCTACACCTTC.

CDR3 sequence reads: CASSRDRVAEAFF. The CDR3 DNA reads as TGTGCCAGCAGCCGCGACAGGGTGGCTGAAGCTTTCTTT. V usage is TRBV3-1 (or the pseudogene TRBV3-2) and J usage is TRBJ1-1; 7 bases agree with TRBD1. V was clipped by 4 bases and J by 6 bases; unmatched bases: 5. The CDR3 covers 13 residues. The germline V gene encodes CDR1 LGHDT and CDR2 YNNKEL (reference sequence).

This sequence joins TRBV18 and TRBJ2-1; 11 bases agree with TRBD2. Germline CDR1 KGHSH, CDR2 LQKENI. This CDR3 region has 15 residues. V gave up 2 bases and J gave up 7 bases; unmatched junction bases: 4. The CDR3 protein is CASSPGASGGNEQFF. CDR3 DNA: TGTGCCAGCTCACCAGGAGCTAGCGGGGGGAATGAGCAGTTCTTC.

The genes are TRBV27 and TRBJ1-1; 7 nucleotides line up with TRBD1. The V segment lost 0 bases and the J segment 11 bases; nucleotides outside the gene matches: 21. The CDR3 is 18 residues long. From germline, CDR1 is MNHEY and CDR2 SMNVEV (reference sequence). The CDR3 DNA is TGTGCCAGCAGTTTATCGTTACCACTAGACAGGGTCGAGGGGTGGGCTTTCTTT. As protein: CASSLSLPLDRVEGWAFF.

The rearrangement joins TRBV24-1 to TRBJ1-5; no clear D. This CDR3 has 14 amino acids. Germline V gene sequence: CDR1 KGHDR, CDR2 SFDVKD. Trimming removed 12 bases at V and 6 bases at J, with 20 bases between. The CDR3 is CALTRLGAPQPQHF. The CDR3 DNA reads TGTGCCCTCACCCGGTTGGGAGCGCCTCAGCCCCAGCATTTT.

The chain carries TRBV6-5 and TRBJ1-1, with D unclear. Trimming took 7 bases from V and 2 from J, leaving 14 bases between them. This CDR3 is 14 amino acids long. CDR1 and CDR2 (germline): MNHEY, SVGAGI. For the CDR3, the DNA is TGTGCCAGCACCCCGCCAGGCCGAAACACTGAAGCTTTCTTT. It is translated as CASTPPGRNTEAFF.